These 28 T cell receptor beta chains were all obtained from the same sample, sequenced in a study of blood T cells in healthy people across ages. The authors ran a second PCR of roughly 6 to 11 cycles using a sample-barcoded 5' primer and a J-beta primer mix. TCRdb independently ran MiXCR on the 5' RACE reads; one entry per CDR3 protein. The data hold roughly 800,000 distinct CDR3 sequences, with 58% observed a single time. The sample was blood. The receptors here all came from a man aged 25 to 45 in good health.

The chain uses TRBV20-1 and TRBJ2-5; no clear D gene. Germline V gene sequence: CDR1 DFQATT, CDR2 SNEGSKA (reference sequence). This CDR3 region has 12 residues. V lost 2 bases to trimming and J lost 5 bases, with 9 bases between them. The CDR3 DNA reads TGCAGTGCTAGACCGTCAGTGGAGACCCAGTACTTC. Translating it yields CSARPSVETQYF.

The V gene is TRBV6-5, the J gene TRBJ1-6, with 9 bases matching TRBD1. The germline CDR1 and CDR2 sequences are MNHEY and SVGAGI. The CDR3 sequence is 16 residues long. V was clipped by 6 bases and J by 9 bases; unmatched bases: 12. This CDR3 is CASSPQGQGSGSPLHF. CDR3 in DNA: TGTGCCAGCAGCCCACAGGGACAGGGATCAGGTTCACCCCTCCACTTT.

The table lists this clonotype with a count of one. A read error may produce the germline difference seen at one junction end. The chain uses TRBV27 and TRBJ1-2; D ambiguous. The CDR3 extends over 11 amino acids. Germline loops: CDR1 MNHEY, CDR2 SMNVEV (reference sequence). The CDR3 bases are TGTGTCAGCGGAGAATGGCAAAGCTACACCTTC. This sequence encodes CVSGEWQSYTF.

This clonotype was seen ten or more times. This CDR3 is CASSQEGGGGEETQYF. CDR3 in DNA: TGTGCCAGCAGCCAAGAGGGAGGAGGGGGGGAAGAGACCCAGTACTTC. V is TRBV4-2 and J is TRBJ2-5, with D possibly TRBD2 on 7 matching bases. CDR3 length equals 16 residues. The germline V and J ends were trimmed by 0 bases and 3 bases, with 14 bases remaining between them. Germline V CDR1 and CDR2: LGHNA, YNFKEQ.

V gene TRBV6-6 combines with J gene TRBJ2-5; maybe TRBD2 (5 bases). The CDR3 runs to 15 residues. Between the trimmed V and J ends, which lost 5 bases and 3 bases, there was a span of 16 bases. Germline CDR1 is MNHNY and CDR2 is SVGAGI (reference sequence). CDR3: CASSIGWRPEETQYF. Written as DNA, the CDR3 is TGTGCCAGCAGTATCGGCTGGAGGCCGGAAGAGACCCAGTACTTC.

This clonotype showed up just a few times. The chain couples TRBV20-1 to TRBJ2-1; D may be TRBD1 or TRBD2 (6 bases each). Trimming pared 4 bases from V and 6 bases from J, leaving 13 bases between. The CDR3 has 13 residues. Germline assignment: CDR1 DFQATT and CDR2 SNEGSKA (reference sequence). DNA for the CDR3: TGCAGTGCTACGGGGGCGCGGATCAATGAGCAGTTCTTC. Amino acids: CSATGARINEQFF.

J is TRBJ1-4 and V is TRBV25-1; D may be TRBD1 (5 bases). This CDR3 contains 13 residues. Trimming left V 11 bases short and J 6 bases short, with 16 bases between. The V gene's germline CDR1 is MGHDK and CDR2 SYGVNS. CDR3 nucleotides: TGTGCCTCCTCCGGGACCGGGGATGAAAAACTGTTTTTT. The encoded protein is CASSGTGDEKLFF.

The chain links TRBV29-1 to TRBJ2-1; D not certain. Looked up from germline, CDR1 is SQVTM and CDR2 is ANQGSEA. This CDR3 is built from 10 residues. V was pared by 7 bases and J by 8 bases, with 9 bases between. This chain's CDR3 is CSADRDEQFF. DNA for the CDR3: TGCAGCGCCGATAGAGATGAGCAGTTCTTC.

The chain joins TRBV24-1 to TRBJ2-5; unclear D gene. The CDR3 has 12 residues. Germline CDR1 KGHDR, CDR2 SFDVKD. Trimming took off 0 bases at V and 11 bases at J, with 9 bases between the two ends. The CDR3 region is CATSDLTDEQYF. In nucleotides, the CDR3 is TGTGCCACCAGTGATTTGACGGATGAGCAGTACTTC.

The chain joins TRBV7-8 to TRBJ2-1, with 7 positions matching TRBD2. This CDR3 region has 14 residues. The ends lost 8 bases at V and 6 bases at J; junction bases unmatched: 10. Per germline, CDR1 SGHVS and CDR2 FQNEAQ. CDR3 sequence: CASAFLADFNEQFF. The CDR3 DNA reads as TGTGCCAGCGCCTTTCTAGCGGACTTCAATGAGCAGTTCTTC.

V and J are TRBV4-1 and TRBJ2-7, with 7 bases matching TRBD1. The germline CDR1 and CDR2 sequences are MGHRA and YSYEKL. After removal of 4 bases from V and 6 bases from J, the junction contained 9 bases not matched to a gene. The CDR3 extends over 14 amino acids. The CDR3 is CASSLATGLVEQYF. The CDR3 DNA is TGCGCCAGCAGCCTCGCGACAGGGCTAGTCGAGCAGTACTTC.

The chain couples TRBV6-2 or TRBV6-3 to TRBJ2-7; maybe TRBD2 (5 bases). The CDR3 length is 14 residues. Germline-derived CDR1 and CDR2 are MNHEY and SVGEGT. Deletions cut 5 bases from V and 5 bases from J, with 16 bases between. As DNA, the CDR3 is TGTGCCAGCAGTGTTGACGGGAAGGCCGACGAGCAGTACTTC. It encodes CASSVDGKADEQYF.

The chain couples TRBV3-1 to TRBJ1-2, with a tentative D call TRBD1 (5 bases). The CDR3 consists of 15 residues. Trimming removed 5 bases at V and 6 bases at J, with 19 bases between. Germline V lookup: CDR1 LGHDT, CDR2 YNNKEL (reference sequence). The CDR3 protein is CASSTSGTGRDGYTF. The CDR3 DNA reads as TGTGCCAGCAGCACCTCTGGGACGGGGCGAGATGGCTACACCTTC. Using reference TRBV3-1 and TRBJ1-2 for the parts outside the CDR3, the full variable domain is DTAVSQTPKYLVTQMGNDKSIKCEQNLGHDTMYWYKQDSKKFLKIMFSYNNKELIINETVPNRFSPKSPDKAHLNLHINSLELGDSAVYFCASSTSGTGRDGYTFGSGTRLTVV.

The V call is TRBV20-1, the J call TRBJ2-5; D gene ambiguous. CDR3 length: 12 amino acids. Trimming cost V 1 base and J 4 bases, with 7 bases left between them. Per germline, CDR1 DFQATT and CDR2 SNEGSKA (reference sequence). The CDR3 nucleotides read TGCAGTGCTAGAGTATCGGGAGAGACCCAGTACTTC. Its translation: CSARVSGETQYF.

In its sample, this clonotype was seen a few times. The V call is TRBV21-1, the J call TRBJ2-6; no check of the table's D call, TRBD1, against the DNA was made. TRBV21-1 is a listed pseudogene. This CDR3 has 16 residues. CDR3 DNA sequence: TGTGCCAGCCCCCTTCCCGGGGGGTCTGGGGCCAACGTCCTGACTTTC. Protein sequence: CASPLPGGSGANVLTF.

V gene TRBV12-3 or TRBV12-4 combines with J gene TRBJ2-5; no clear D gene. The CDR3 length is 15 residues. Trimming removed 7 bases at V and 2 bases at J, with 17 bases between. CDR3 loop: CASTRDAQRQETQYF. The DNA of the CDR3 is TGTGCCAGCACCAGAGACGCCCAGAGGCAAGAGACCCAGTACTTC.

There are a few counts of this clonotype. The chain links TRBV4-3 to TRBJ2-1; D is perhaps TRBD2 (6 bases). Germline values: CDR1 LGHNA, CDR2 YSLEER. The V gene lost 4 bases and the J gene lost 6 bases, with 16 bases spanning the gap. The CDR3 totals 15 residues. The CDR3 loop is CASSPFRDSFNEQFF. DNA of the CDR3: TGCGCCAGCAGCCCTTTCAGGGACTCATTCAATGAGCAGTTCTTC.

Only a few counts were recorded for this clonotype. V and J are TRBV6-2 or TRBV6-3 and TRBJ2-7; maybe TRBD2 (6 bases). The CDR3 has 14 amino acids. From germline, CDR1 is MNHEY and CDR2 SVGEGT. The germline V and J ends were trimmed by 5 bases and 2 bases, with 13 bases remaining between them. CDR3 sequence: CASSNPPGAYEQYF. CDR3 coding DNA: TGTGCCAGCAGTAACCCGCCGGGGGCCTACGAGCAGTACTTC.

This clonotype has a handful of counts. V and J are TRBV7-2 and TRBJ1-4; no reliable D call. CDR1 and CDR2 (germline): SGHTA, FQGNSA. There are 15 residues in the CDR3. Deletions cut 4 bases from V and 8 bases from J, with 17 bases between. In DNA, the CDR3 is TGTGCCAGCAGCTGGAGACACTCACAAGGGGAAAAACTGTTTTTT. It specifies CASSWRHSQGEKLFF. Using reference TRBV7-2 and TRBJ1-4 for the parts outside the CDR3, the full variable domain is GAGVSQSPSNKVTEKGKDVELRCDPISGHTALYWYRQSLGQGLEFLIYFQGNSAPDKSGLPSDRFSAERTGGSVSTLTIQRTQQEDSAVYLCASSWRHSQGEKLFFGSGTQLSVL.

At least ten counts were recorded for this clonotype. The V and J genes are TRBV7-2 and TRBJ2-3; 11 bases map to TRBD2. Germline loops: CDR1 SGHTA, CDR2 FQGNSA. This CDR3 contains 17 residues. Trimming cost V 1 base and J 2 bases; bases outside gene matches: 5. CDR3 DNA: TGTGCCAGCAGCTTAGTTCCTAGCGGGGGGTCCACAGATACGCAGTATTTT. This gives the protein CASSLVPSGGSTDTQYF. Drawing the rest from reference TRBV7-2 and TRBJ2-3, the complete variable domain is GAGVSQSPSNKVTEKGKDVELRCDPISGHTALYWYRQSLGQGLEFLIYFQGNSAPDKSGLPSDRFSAERTGGSVSTLTIQRTQQEDSAVYLCASSLVPSGGSTDTQYFGPGTRLTVL.

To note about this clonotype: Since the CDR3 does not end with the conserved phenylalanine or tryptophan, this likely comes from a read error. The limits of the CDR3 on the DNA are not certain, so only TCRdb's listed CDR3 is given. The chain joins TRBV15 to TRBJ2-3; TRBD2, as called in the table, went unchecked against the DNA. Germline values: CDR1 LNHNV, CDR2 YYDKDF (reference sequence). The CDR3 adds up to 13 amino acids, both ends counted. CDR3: CATSRGLADTQWI.

The DNA of the CDR3 is TGCAGCGCCATCACCGACAGGGGGATTTCATACGAGCAGTACTTC. Translated, it gives CSAITDRGISYEQYF. The chain links TRBV29-1 to TRBJ2-7; 9 bases agree with TRBD1. The CDR3 is made up of 15 amino acids. Trimming at V came to 7 bases and at J to 4 bases, leaving 14 bases not matched to a gene. Per germline, CDR1 SQVTM and CDR2 ANQGSEA.

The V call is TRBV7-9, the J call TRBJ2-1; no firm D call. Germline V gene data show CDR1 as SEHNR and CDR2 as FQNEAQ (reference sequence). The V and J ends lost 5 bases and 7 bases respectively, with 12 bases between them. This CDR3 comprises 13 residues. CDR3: CASSGKSKNEQFF. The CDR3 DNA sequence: TGTGCCAGCAGCGGGAAATCCAAGAATGAGCAGTTCTTC.

CDR3 sequence (DNA): TGTGCCAGCAGCTTTAGAAGAATGGACAATGAGCAGTTCTTC. This sequence encodes CASSFRRMDNEQFF. The rearrangement uses TRBV7-2 and TRBJ2-1, with D unclear. The CDR3 covers 14 residues. V shed 3 bases and J shed 5 bases, with 11 bases lying between them. Per germline, CDR1 SGHTA and CDR2 FQGNSA.

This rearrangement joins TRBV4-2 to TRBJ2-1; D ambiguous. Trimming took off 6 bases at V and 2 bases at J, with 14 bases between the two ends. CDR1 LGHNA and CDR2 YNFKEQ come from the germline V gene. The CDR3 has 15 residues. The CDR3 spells CASRSAVSAYNEQFF. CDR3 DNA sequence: TGTGCCAGCAGATCGGCGGTCTCCGCCTACAATGAGCAGTTCTTC.

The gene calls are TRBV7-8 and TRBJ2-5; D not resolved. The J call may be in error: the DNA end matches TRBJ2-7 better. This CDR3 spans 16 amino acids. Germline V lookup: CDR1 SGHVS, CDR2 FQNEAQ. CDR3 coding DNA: TGTGCCAGCAGCTTAGATAATCCCCGGACCTCCTACGAGCAGTACTTC. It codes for CASSLDNPRTSYEQYF.

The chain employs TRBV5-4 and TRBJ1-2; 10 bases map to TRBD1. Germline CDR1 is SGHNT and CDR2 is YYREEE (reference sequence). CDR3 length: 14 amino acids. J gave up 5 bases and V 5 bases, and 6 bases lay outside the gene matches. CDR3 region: CASRRTGGRYGYTF. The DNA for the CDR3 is TGTGCCAGCAGGAGGACAGGGGGTCGATATGGCTACACCTTC.

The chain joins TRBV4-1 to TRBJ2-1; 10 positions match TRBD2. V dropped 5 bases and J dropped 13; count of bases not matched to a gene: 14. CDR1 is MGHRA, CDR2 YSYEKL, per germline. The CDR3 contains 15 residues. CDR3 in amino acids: CASSSQRGGRETQFF. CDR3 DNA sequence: TGCGCCAGCAGCTCCCAGCGGGGGGGACGGGAGACCCAGTTCTTC.